The clone carrying this T cell receptor beta chain is labeled medium-sized (0.01 to 0.1%). Its specificity is unknown. This entry comes from a study of metastatic and nonmetastatic thyroid tumors. Turning to the study itself: Samples came from malignant and benign thyroid patients, and repertoires were compared across blood and tumor or nodule tissue.

Per the germline V gene, CDR1 is MGHDK and CDR2 is SYGVNS. The V end lost 3 bases, the J end lost 0 bases, and 12 bases lay between the germline ends. This CDR3 has 15 amino acids. In the authors' methods: Across clinicopathological groups, CDR3 differences served as the basis for building a distant-metastasis classifier for papillary thyroid cancer. TCRdb re-analyzed the PCR reads using MiXCR. For this entry, the V and J calls and clone size follow TCRdb and not the study's own pipeline. The data contain roughly 15,000 clones, about an eighth of them singletons. Study outcomes and limitations: TCR beta diversity was reportedly significantly higher in malignant thyroid tumors than benign nodules, in blood and tumor.

Patients were all untreated before their thyroid surgery. This sequence joins TRBV25-1 and TRBJ2-7, with D possibly being TRBD1 (6 bases). The sequence came from a female donor with papillary thyroid cancer or a benign thyroid nodule (not recorded which). Some clones in this sample may be carry-over from other donors' samples. The specimen was blood. CDR3 bases: TGTGCCAGCAGTGATCCGGACAGAAGCTCCTACGAGCAGTACTTC. It encodes CASSDPDRSSYEQYF.